A single sample is the source of the 18 T cell receptor beta chains below, sequenced in a study of siplizumab effects on memory and regulatory T cells. TCRdb's table, derived via immunoSEQ multiplex PCR, lists solely in-frame clones and lacks some. This table has around 65,000 clones, 79% appearing once. Sequenced: memory CD4+ T cells sorted from blood. The receptors were gathered from a human donor in good health.

This clone has just one count. V usage is TRBV18 and J usage is TRBJ2-1; possibly TRBD2 for D (5 bases). Germline CDR1 is KGHSH and CDR2 is LQKENI. The CDR3 sequence is 15 residues long. Trimming removed 2 bases at V and 1 base at J, with 9 bases between. The CDR3 region is CASSPGGYSYNEQFF. The CDR3 region has the DNA TGTGCCAGCTCACCAGGCGGGTATTCCTACAATGAGCAGTTCTTC.

V is TRBV7-9 and J is TRBJ2-7; D uncertain. The V end was cut by 1 base, the J end by 1 base, with 11 bases between. CDR3 length: 15 residues. Germline V gene lookup returns CDR1 SEHNR and CDR2 FQNEAQ (reference sequence). The CDR3 sequence: CASSLGQTPSYEQYF. The CDR3 coding sequence is TGTGCCAGCAGCTTAGGGCAGACTCCTTCCTACGAGCAGTACTTC.

The V and J genes are TRBV27 and TRBJ2-6; a weak D match, TRBD1 (5 bases). This CDR3 comprises 19 residues. Looked up from germline, CDR1 is MNHEY and CDR2 is SMNVEV (reference sequence). Trimming shortened V by 7 bases and J by 0 bases, and 22 bases separated the two germline ends. The CDR3: CASTPRAGLSLSGANVLTF. CDR3 sequence (DNA): TGTGCCAGCACCCCTCGGGCAGGGCTAAGCCTCTCTGGGGCCAACGTCCTGACTTTC.

The chain couples TRBV7-3 to TRBJ1-1; D not resolved. The CDR3 is 9 amino acids. Trimming removed 3 bases from V and 11 bases from J, with 4 bases in between. Germline V CDR1 and CDR2: SGHTA, FQGTGA. The CDR3 sequence: CASSLQAFF. The CDR3 nucleotides are TGTGCCAGCAGCTTGCAGGCTTTCTTT.

This sequence joins TRBV5-1 and TRBJ2-2, with 7 bases matching TRBD1. The germline V gene has CDR1 SGHRS and CDR2 YFSETQ. The CDR3 is made up of 14 amino acids. Trimming removed 6 bases from V and 2 bases from J; junction bases left unmatched: 4. The DNA of the CDR3 is TGCGCCAGCAAACAGGGGAGTAACACCGGGGAGCTGTTTTTT. Protein sequence: CASKQGSNTGELFF.

The chain employs TRBV30 and TRBJ1-2, with D perhaps TRBD1 (6 bases). With 0 bases removed from V and 6 bases from J, the gap between germline ends came to 11 bases. The germline V gene has CDR1 GTSNPN and CDR2 SVGIG (reference sequence). This CDR3 comprises 13 residues. The CDR3 nucleotides read TGTGCCTGGAGTGTACAGGGCGTCGATGGCTACACCTTC. Protein: CAWSVQGVDGYTF.

The chain recombines TRBV7-2 with TRBJ2-5, with no clear D. V lost 1 base and J 4 bases, leaving 13 bases between the germline ends. Per germline, CDR1 SGHTA and CDR2 FQGNSA. The CDR3 runs to 15 residues. The CDR3 loop reads CASSLGDWATETQYF. The CDR3 DNA reads TGTGCCAGCAGCTTAGGGGATTGGGCGACAGAGACCCAGTACTTC.

The J gene is TRBJ2-2, the V gene TRBV2, with 8 bases lining up with TRBD2. CDR1 and CDR2 (germline): SNHLY, FYNNEI. This CDR3 has 13 amino acids. As DNA, the CDR3 is TGTGCTACCGGGGGGGAGAACACCGGGGAGCTGTTTTTT. This translates into CATGGENTGELFF.

V is TRBV7-3 and J is TRBJ2-3, with D maybe TRBD2 (6 bases). The germline V and J ends were trimmed by 2 bases and 3 bases, with 9 bases remaining between them. This CDR3 comprises 14 residues. The V gene's germline CDR1 is SGHTA and CDR2 FQGTGA. DNA of the CDR3: TGTGCCAGCAGCTTAGGAGGGCAGACAGATACGCAGTATTTT. It encodes CASSLGGQTDTQYF.

The chain links TRBV19 to TRBJ2-2; TRBD2 matches at 7 bases. The V gene end was trimmed by 3 bases and the J gene end by 4 bases; junction bases not matched to a gene: 2. Germline V CDR1 and CDR2: LNHDA, SQIVND (reference sequence). The CDR3 length is 14 residues. CDR3 region: CASSISGSTGELFF. The CDR3 DNA sequence: TGTGCCAGTAGTATTAGCGGGTCCACCGGGGAGCTGTTTTTT. Drawing the rest from reference TRBV19 and TRBJ2-2, the complete variable domain is DGGITQSPKYLFRKEGQNVTLSCEQNLNHDAMYWYRQDPGQGLRLIYYSQIVNDFQKGDIAEGYSVSREKKESFPLTVTSAQKNPTAFYLCASSISGSTGELFFGEGSRLTVL.

This clone was seen only once. This chain connects TRBV6-5 to TRBJ1-4; 7 bases agree with TRBD1. With V trimmed by 6 bases and J by 5 bases, 6 bases remained unmatched. CDR1 MNHEY and CDR2 SVGAGI come from the germline V gene. This CDR3 has 14 residues. DNA of the CDR3: TGTGCCAGCAGGATTGGAGGGGGCAATGAAAAACTGTTTTTT. This translates into CASRIGGGNEKLFF.

This chain joins TRBV6-1 and TRBJ1-6, with D possibly being TRBD1 (5 bases). The CDR3 spans 13 residues. Trimming removed 11 bases from V and 10 bases from J, with 18 bases in between. CDR1 and CDR2 (germline): MNHNS, SASEGT. CDR3 region: CALRSGVQSPLHF. The CDR3 DNA follows: TGTGCCCTAAGGTCGGGGGTGCAATCACCCCTCCACTTT.

The chain couples TRBV27 to TRBJ2-1; TRBD2 agrees at 10 bases. Germline lookup yields CDR1 MNHEY and CDR2 SMNVEV (reference sequence). The CDR3 loop spans 19 amino acids. J gave up 0 bases and V 1 base, and 9 bases lay outside the gene matches. The CDR3 sequence: CASSLWGLAGALSYNEQFF. The DNA of the CDR3 is TGTGCCAGCAGTTTATGGGGGCTAGCGGGGGCTCTCTCCTACAATGAGCAGTTCTTC.

The chain recombines TRBV9 with TRBJ2-1; D possibly corresponds to TRBD2 (5 bases). This CDR3 region has 16 residues. V was cut by 4 bases and J by 8 bases, with 22 bases left in between. Germline CDR1 and CDR2: SGDLS and YYNGEE. The CDR3 here is CASSHGGRGILDEQFF. In nucleotides, the CDR3 is TGTGCCAGCAGCCATGGTGGCCGGGGAATTTTAGATGAGCAGTTCTTC.

V usage is TRBV7-9 and J usage is TRBJ2-4; D call uncertain. The CDR3 is 14 residues long. Trimming removed 5 bases at V and 6 bases at J, with 14 bases between. Per the germline V gene, CDR1 is SEHNR and CDR2 is FQNEAQ (reference sequence). In DNA, the CDR3 is TGTGCCAGCAGCCCCTCGACGGAGAGAAACATTCAGTACTTC. Its protein is CASSPSTERNIQYF.

This chain links TRBV2 with TRBJ1-6; D not certain. CDR3 length equals 13 residues. Germline V lookup: CDR1 SNHLY, CDR2 FYNNEI. Trimming removed 6 bases at V and 3 bases at J, with 6 bases between. CDR3 loop: CASRWDYNSPLHF. CDR3 coding DNA: TGTGCCAGCAGATGGGACTATAATTCACCCCTCCACTTT. The complete variable domain, with remaining parts taken from reference TRBV2 and TRBJ1-6, reads EPEVTQTPSHQVTQMGQEVILRCVPISNHLYFYWYRQILGQKVEFLVSFYNNEISEKSEIFDDQFSVERPDGSNFTLKIRSTKLEDSAMYFCASRWDYNSPLHFGNGTRLTVT.

The chain links TRBV5-1 to TRBJ2-1; D call uncertain. The CDR3 totals 15 residues. CDR1 SGHRS and CDR2 YFSETQ come from the germline V gene. V lost 0 bases and J 5 bases, leaving 12 bases between the germline ends. This CDR3 reads CASSLVAGTNNEQFF. The CDR3 DNA reads as TGCGCCAGCAGCTTGGTGGCAGGAACCAACAATGAGCAGTTCTTC.

The chain joins TRBV5-1 to TRBJ1-2; D unclear. The CDR3 is 13 amino acids. V gave up 0 bases and J gave up 2 bases, with 5 bases separating them. In germline, CDR1 is SGHRS, CDR2 YFSETQ. The CDR3 region has the DNA TGCGCCAGCAGCTTGGATCAGAACTATGGCTACACCTTC. As protein: CASSLDQNYGYTF.